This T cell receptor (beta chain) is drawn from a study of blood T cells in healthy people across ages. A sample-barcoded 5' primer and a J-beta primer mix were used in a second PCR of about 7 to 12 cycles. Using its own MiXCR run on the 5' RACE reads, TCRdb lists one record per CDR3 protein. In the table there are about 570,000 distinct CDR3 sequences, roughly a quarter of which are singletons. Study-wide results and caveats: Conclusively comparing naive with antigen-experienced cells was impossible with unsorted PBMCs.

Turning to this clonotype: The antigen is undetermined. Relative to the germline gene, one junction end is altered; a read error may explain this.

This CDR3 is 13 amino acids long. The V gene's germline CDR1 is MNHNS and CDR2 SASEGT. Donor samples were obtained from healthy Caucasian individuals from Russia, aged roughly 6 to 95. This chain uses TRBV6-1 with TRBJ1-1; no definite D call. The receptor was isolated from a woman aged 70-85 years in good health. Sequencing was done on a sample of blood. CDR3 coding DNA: TGTGCCGGCAGTGAGGGAGGATGGACTGAAACTTTCTTT. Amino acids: CAGSEGGWTETFF.